This passage covers 18 T cell receptor beta chains from one sample sequenced in a study of cytomegalovirus exposure and HLA in healthy donors. The study ran its PCR with 60 Vbeta and 13 Jbeta primers. TCRdb's copy holds only in-frame clones and misses some; the assay was immunoSEQ multiplex PCR. The repertoire consists of 150,000 or so clones, with around 80% occurring once and the leading ten covering 4.5%. The sequencing input was PBMCs. These receptors were obtained from a woman aged 50 to 60 in good health and CMV-seropositive.

This chain's CDR3 is CASSGRTSGSGELFF. CDR3 DNA sequence: TGTGCCAGCAGCGGACGGACTAGCGGTTCCGGGGAGCTGTTTTTT. The rearrangement links TRBV9 to TRBJ2-2; 10 bases match TRBD2. With V trimmed by 3 bases and J by 6 bases, 5 bases remained unmatched. This CDR3 is 15 amino acids long. Germline V gene data show CDR1 as SGDLS and CDR2 as YYNGEE.

Here the CDR3 reads CASSVEDRGTYEQYF. CDR3 in DNA: TGTGCCAGTAGTGTCGAGGACAGGGGAACCTACGAGCAGTACTTC. The chain couples TRBV19 to TRBJ2-7, with 9 bases fitting TRBD1. The germline gives CDR1 LNHDA, CDR2 SQIVND (reference sequence). V shed 5 bases and J 2 bases; nucleotides not matched to a gene: 7. The CDR3 runs to 15 residues.

The J gene is TRBJ1-1, the V gene TRBV11-2, with D unclear. CDR1 SGHAT and CDR2 FQNNGV come from the germline V gene. CDR3 length: 14 residues. V lost 2 bases, J lost 5 bases, and 12 bases lay in between. This chain's CDR3 is CASSLFSGGTEAFF. The CDR3 nucleotides read TGTGCCAGCAGCTTATTCTCGGGTGGTACTGAAGCTTTCTTT. The full variable domain, in which reference TRBV11-2 and TRBJ1-1 provide the parts outside the CDR3, is EAGVAQSPRYKIIEKRQSVAFWCNPISGHATLYWYQQILGQGPKLLIQFQNNGVVDDSQLPKDRFSAERLKGVDSTLKIQPAKLEDSAVYLCASSLFSGGTEAFFGQGTRLTVV.

The chain employs TRBV11-2 and TRBJ1-2, with D hard to call. The V gene lost 3 bases and the J gene lost 4 bases, with 12 bases spanning the gap. The CDR3 runs to 14 residues. Germline V lookup: CDR1 SGHAT, CDR2 FQNNGV. CDR3 protein: CASSLEPLFYGYTF. CDR3 DNA: TGTGCCAGCAGCTTGGAGCCGCTATTCTATGGCTACACCTTC.

The chain combines TRBV5-4 with TRBJ1-2; 9 nucleotides agree with TRBD1. Germline CDR1 and CDR2: SGHNT and YYREEE (reference sequence). The CDR3 spans 14 residues. The junction had 5 bases not matched to a gene; V was cut back by 4 bases and J by 4 bases. For the CDR3, the DNA is TGTGCCAGCAGCCCCGGACAGGGGCCCTATGGCTACACCTTC. Its protein product is CASSPGQGPYGYTF.

CDR3 DNA sequence: TGTGCCAGCAGCCAGGAACAGGGGGTCGCCGGGGAGCTGTTTTTT. Protein sequence: CASSQEQGVAGELFF. V and J are TRBV4-2 and TRBJ2-2; 8 bases line up with TRBD1. V shed 3 bases and J 6 bases; nucleotides not matched to a gene: 6. The CDR3 loop spans 15 amino acids. Germline V gene sequence: CDR1 LGHNA, CDR2 YNFKEQ.

The chain couples TRBV7-6 to TRBJ2-1; tentatively, D is TRBD1 (6 bases). The germline V and J ends were trimmed by 5 bases and 7 bases, with 18 bases remaining between them. The germline V gene encodes CDR1 SGHVS and CDR2 FNYEAQ. The CDR3 is 15 residues long. The CDR3 here is CASSGGGQTLNEQFF. The CDR3 DNA is TGTGCCAGCAGCGGGGGCGGCCAGACCCTGAATGAGCAGTTCTTC. Combining the CDR3 with reference TRBV7-6 and TRBJ2-1 gives the whole variable domain GAGVSQSPRYKVTKRGQDVALRCDPISGHVSLYWYRQALGQGPEFLTYFNYEAQQDKSGLPNDRFSAERPEGSISTLTIQRTEQRDSAMYRCASSGGGQTLNEQFFGPGTRLTVL.

The rearrangement joins TRBV19 to TRBJ2-5; 11 bases are a match to TRBD2. Germline trimming cut 3 bases from V and 4 bases from J; bases unmatched to any gene: 16. Germline V gene lookup returns CDR1 LNHDA and CDR2 SQIVND (reference sequence). CDR3 length: 19 residues. The CDR3 DNA reads as TGTGCCAGTAGTATCGGAGAAAGGCGACCTAGCGGGAGGAGAGAGACCCAGTACTTC. Amino acid sequence: CASSIGERRPSGRRETQYF.

This clone was observed a handful of times. This chain links TRBV15 with TRBJ2-7; unclear D gene. The length of the CDR3 is 15 residues. V lost 0 bases and J lost 0, with 9 bases in between. Germline V gene data show CDR1 as LNHNV and CDR2 as YYDKDF (reference sequence). The CDR3 loop reads CATSRDLGSSYEQYF. The CDR3 coding sequence is TGTGCCACCAGCAGAGATCTTGGTAGCTCCTACGAGCAGTACTTC.

The CDR3 spells CASSIRTGPYEQYF. The CDR3 bases are TGTGCCAGTAGTATCAGGACAGGCCCCTACGAGCAGTACTTC. This chain links TRBV19 with TRBJ2-7, with TRBD1 matching 7 bases. The CDR3 loop spans 14 amino acids. Germline V gene sequence: CDR1 LNHDA, CDR2 SQIVND (reference sequence). Germline trimming cut 3 bases from V and 2 bases from J; bases unmatched to any gene: 4.

The chain uses TRBV13 and TRBJ2-7; a possible D gene is TRBD2 (6 bases). Trimming left V 4 bases short and J 2 bases short, with 21 bases between. Germline assignment: CDR1 PRHDT and CDR2 FYEKMQ (reference sequence). The CDR3 is made up of 17 amino acids. The CDR3 nucleotides read TGTGCCAGCAGCTCATCCGGATGGAGGGAGCTTACCTACGAGCAGTACTTC. Translated: CASSSSGWRELTYEQYF.

This chain connects TRBV27 to TRBJ2-7; 9 bases align to TRBD2. CDR1 is MNHEY and CDR2 is SMNVEV in the germline V gene (reference sequence). CDR3 length: 14 residues. After removal of 3 bases from V and 5 bases from J, the junction contained 5 bases not matched to a gene. CDR3 in DNA: TGTGCCAGCAGTTTGGTAGCGGGAGACCACGAGCAGTACTTC. Amino acids: CASSLVAGDHEQYF.

This clone was seen only a few times. The chain uses TRBV2 and TRBJ1-1, with unresolved D. The germline V and J ends were trimmed by 5 bases and 10 bases, with 11 bases remaining between them. The CDR3 length is 11 residues. Germline CDR1 and CDR2: SNHLY and FYNNEI. This CDR3 is CASSPGFVAFF. DNA for the CDR3: TGTGCCAGCAGTCCAGGTTTTGTAGCTTTCTTT.

This chain joins TRBV6-5 and TRBJ1-2; TRBD1 matches 8 bases. The CDR3 is 13 amino acids. Germline-derived CDR1 and CDR2 are MNHEY and SVGAGI. Trimming took 2 bases from V and 7 from J; bases not matched to a gene: 3. CDR3 amino acids: CASSYQGASGYTF. The CDR3 DNA sequence: TGTGCCAGCAGTTACCAGGGGGCAAGTGGCTACACCTTC.

The genes are TRBV27 and TRBJ1-1; D may be TRBD1 (5 bases). The germline V and J ends were trimmed by 6 bases and 6 bases, with 14 bases remaining between them. CDR1 and CDR2 from the germline V gene are MNHEY and SMNVEV (reference sequence). CDR3 length: 13 residues. CDR3 in DNA: TGTGCCAGCAGCCGAGGACAATCTGCTGAAGCTTTCTTT. Its translation: CASSRGQSAEAFF.

J is TRBJ2-7 and V is TRBV2, with 10 bases identical to TRBD2. Germline CDR1 reads SNHLY; CDR2 reads FYNNEI. Trimming at V came to 1 base and at J to 0 bases, leaving 12 bases not matched to a gene. The CDR3 is 19 residues long. CDR3: CASSEDKAGLALLSYEQYF. CDR3 nucleotides: TGTGCCAGCAGTGAAGATAAGGCGGGACTAGCGTTACTCTCCTACGAGCAGTACTTC.

The chain links TRBV6-5 to TRBJ1-1; 8 nucleotides align to TRBD1. This CDR3 contains 15 residues. The germline CDR1 and CDR2 sequences are MNHEY and SVGAGI. The J segment lost 5 bases and the V segment lost 0 bases, leaving 5 bases of the junction unmatched. The CDR3 spells CASSYSYRGSTEAFF. The CDR3 nucleotides are TGTGCCAGCAGTTACTCCTACAGGGGGTCGACTGAAGCTTTCTTT.

In nucleotides, the CDR3 is TGTGCCAGCAGCTTATCAGCGGGGTCCCCCTACGAGCAGTACTTC. This gives the protein CASSLSAGSPYEQYF. This sequence joins TRBV11-2 and TRBJ2-7, with 7 nucleotides matching TRBD2. J was trimmed by 2 bases and V by 2 bases; bases with no gene match: 6. Germline CDR1 SGHAT, CDR2 FQNNGV. This CDR3 contains 15 residues.